The next 2 T cell receptor beta chains were all read from a single sample in a study of blood T cell repertoires in COVID-19. Data came from immunoSEQ multiplex PCR; TCRdb stores just in-frame clones and leaves some out. The table lists fewer than 65,000 clones, over 85% of them singletons. The sample taken for sequencing was peripheral blood. These receptors originate from a human donor in a cohort sampled during active COVID-19.

Here the CDR3 reads CASSLGTSGYEQYF. DNA for the CDR3: TGTGCCAGCAGTTTGGGTACTAGCGGTTACGAGCAGTACTTC. V and J are TRBV28 and TRBJ2-7, with 8 bases fitting TRBD2. The CDR3 extends over 14 amino acids. From germline, CDR1 is MDHEN and CDR2 SYDVKM. Trimming removed 3 bases from V and 4 bases from J; junction bases left unmatched: 5.

The genes are TRBV27 and TRBJ2-4; weak D call: TRBD1 (6 bases). The V end lost 6 bases, the J end lost 1 base, and 22 bases lay between the germline ends. Germline V gene sequence: CDR1 MNHEY, CDR2 SMNVEV (reference sequence). This CDR3 has 18 amino acids. The CDR3 loop reads CASSPQGNGKVAKNIQYF. As DNA, the CDR3 is TGTGCCAGCAGCCCCCAGGGGAATGGTAAGGTCGCCAAAAACATTCAGTACTTC.